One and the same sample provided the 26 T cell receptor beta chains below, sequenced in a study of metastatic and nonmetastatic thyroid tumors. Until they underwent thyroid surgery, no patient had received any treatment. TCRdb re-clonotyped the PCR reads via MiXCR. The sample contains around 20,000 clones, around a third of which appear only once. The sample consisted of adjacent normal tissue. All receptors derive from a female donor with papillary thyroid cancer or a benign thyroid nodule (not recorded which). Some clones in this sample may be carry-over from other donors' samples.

The CDR3 is CASTAGVRADTQYF. As DNA, the CDR3 is TGTGCCAGCACGGCAGGGGTGAGGGCCGATACGCAGTATTTT. The chain is built from TRBV6-1 and TRBJ2-3, with D possibly TRBD1 on 6 matching bases. The CDR3 is made up of 14 amino acids. V gave up 7 bases and J gave up 6 bases, with 17 bases separating them. The germline CDR1 and CDR2 sequences are MNHNS and SASEGT.

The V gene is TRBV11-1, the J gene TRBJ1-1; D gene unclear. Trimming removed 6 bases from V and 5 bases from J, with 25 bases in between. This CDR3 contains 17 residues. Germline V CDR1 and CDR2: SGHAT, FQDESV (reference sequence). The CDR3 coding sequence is TGTGCCAGCAGATCCCTCCTATACAGCAACTCTGGGACTGAAGCTTTCTTT. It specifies CASRSLLYSNSGTEAFF.

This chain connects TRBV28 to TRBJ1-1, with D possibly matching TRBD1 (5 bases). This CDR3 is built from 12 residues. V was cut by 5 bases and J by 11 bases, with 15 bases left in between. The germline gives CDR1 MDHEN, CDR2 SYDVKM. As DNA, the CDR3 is TGTGCCAGCAGTATGCAGGGACGCTCGGCTTTCTTT. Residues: CASSMQGRSAFF.

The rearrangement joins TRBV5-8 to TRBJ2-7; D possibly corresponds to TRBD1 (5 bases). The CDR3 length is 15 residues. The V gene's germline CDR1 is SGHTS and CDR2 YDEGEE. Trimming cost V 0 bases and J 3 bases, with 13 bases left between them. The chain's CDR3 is CASSLVQGYNYEQYF. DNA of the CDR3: TGTGCCAGCAGCTTGGTCCAGGGTTATAACTACGAGCAGTACTTC.

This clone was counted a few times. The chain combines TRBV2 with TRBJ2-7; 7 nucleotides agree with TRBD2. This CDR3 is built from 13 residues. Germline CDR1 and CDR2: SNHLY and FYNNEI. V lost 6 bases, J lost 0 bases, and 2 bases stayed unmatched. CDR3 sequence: CASSRDYSYEQYF. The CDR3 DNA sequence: TGTGCCAGCAGCCGGGACTACTCCTACGAGCAGTACTTC.

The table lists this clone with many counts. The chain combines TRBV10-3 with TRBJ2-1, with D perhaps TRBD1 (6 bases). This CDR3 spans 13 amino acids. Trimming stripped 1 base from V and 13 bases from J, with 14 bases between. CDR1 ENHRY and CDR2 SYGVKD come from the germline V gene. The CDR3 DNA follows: TGTGCCATCAGTGAGTACAGGGAGATCGACCAGTTCTTC. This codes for CAISEYREIDQFF.

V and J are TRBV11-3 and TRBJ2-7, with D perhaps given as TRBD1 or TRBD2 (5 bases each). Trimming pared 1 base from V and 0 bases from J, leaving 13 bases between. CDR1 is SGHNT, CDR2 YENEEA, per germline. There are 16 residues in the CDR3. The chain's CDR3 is CASSLGDGRSSYEQYF. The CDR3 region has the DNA TGTGCCAGCAGCTTAGGGGACGGGCGGAGCTCCTACGAGCAGTACTTC. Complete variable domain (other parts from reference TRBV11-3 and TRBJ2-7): EAGVVQSPRYKIIEKKQPVAFWCNPISGHNTLYWYLQNLGQGPELLIRYENEEAVDDSQLPKDRFSAERLKGVDSTLKIQPAELGDSAVYLCASSLGDGRSSYEQYFGPGTRLTVT.

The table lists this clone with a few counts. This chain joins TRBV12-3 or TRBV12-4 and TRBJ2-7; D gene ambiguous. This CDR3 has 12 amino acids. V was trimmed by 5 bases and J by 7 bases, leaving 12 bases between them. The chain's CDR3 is CASSSASGEQYF. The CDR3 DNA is TGTGCCAGCAGTAGCGCCTCTGGGGAGCAGTACTTC.

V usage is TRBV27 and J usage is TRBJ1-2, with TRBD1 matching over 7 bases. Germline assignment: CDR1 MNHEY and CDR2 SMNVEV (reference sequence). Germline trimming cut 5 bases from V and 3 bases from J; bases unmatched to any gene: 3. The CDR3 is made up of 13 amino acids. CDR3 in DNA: TGTGCCAGCAGTCCTGGGACAGACTATGGCTACACCTTC. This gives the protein CASSPGTDYGYTF.

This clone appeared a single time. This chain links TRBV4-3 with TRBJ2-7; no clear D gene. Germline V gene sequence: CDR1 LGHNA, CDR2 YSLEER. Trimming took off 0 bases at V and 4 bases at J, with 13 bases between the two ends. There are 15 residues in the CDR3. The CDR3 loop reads CASSQEGRVPYEQYF. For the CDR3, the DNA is TGCGCCAGCAGCCAAGAAGGAAGAGTCCCGTACGAGCAGTACTTC.

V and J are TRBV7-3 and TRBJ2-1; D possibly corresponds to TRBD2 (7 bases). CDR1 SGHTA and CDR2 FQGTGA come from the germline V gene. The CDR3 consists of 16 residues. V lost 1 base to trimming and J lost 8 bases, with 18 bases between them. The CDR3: CASSLSGSLGGHEQFF. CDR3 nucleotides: TGTGCCAGCAGCTTAAGCGGGAGCTTGGGGGGCCATGAGCAGTTCTTC. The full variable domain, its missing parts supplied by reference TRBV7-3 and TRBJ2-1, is GAGVSQTPSNKVTEKGKYVELRCDPISGHTALYWYRQSLGQGPEFLIYFQGTGAADDSGLPNDRFFAVRPEGSVSTLKIQRTERGDSAVYLCASSLSGSLGGHEQFFGPGTRLTVL.

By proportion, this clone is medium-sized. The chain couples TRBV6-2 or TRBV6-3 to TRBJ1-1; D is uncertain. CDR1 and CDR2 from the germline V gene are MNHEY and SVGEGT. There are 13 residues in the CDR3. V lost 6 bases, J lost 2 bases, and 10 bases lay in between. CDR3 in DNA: TGTGCCAGCAGCCCCGGGGTAAACACTGAAGCTTTCTTT. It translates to CASSPGVNTEAFF.

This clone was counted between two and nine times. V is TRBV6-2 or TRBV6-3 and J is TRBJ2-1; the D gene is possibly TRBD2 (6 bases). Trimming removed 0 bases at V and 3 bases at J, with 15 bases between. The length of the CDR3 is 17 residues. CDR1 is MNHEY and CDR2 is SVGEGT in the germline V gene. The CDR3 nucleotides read TGTGCCAGCAGTTACTCTCCGGGACTCCGATTCTACAATGAGCAGTTCTTC. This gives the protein CASSYSPGLRFYNEQFF.

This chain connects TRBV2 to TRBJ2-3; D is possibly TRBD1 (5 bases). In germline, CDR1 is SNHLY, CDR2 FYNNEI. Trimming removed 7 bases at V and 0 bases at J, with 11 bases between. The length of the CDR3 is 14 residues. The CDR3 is CASKVDISTDTQYF. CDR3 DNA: TGTGCCAGCAAGGTGGACATAAGCACAGATACGCAGTATTTT.

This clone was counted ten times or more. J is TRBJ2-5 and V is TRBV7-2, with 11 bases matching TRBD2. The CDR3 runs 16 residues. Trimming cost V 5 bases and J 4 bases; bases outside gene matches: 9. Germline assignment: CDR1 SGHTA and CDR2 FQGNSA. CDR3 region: CASSRVAGGRGETQYF. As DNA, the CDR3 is TGTGCCAGCAGCCGGGTAGCGGGGGGGCGGGGAGAGACCCAGTACTTC. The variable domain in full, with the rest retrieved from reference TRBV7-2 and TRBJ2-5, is GAGVSQSPSNKVTEKGKDVELRCDPISGHTALYWYRQSLGQGLEFLIYFQGNSAPDKSGLPSDRFSAERTGGSVSTLTIQRTQQEDSAVYLCASSRVAGGRGETQYFGPGTRLLVL.

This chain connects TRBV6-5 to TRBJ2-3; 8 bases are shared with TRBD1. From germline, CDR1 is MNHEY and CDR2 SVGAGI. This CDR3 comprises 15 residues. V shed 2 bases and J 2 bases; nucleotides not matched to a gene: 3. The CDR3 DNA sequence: TGTGCCAGCAGTTACCGGGACAGGTCCACAGATACGCAGTATTTT. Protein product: CASSYRDRSTDTQYF.

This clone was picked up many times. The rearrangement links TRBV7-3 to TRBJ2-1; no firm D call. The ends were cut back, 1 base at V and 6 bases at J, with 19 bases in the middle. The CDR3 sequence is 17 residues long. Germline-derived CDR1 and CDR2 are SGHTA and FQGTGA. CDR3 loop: CASSLRPGRTVGNEQFF. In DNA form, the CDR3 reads TGTGCCAGCAGCTTAAGGCCAGGACGGACGGTCGGCAATGAGCAGTTCTTC.

CDR3: CSARVQGVNDGANVLTF. The CDR3 nucleotides read TGCAGTGCTAGAGTCCAGGGGGTTAATGATGGGGCCAACGTCCTGACTTTC. This chain uses TRBV20-1 with TRBJ2-6, with 7 nucleotides matching TRBD1. Germline assignment: CDR1 DFQATT and CDR2 SNEGSKA (reference sequence). Trimming cost V 1 base and J 3 bases; bases outside gene matches: 9. This CDR3 region has 17 residues.

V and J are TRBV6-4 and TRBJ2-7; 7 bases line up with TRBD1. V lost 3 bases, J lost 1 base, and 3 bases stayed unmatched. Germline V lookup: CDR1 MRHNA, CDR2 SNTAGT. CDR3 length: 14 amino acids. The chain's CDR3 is CASSEEQGSYEQYF. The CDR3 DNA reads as TGTGCCAGCAGTGAAGAACAGGGGTCCTACGAGCAGTACTTC.

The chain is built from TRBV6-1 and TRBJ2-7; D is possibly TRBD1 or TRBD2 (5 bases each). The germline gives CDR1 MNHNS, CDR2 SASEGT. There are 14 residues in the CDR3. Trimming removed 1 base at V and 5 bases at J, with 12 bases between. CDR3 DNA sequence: TGTGCCAGCAGTGAAGTGCCTAGCAGGGACGAGCAGTACTTC. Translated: CASSEVPSRDEQYF.

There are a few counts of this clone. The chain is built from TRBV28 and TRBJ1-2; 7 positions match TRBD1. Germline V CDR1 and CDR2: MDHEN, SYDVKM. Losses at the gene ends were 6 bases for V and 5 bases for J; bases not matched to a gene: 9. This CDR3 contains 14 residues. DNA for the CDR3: TGTGCCAGCAGCAGGTCCTCAGGGGGATATGGCTACACCTTC. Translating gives CASSRSSGGYGYTF.

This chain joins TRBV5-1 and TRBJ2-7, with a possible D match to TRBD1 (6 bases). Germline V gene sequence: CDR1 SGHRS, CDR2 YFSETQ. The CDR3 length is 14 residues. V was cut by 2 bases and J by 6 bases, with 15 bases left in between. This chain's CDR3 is CASSFGTPGGEQYF. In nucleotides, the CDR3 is TGCGCCAGCAGCTTCGGGACACCTGGGGGCGAGCAGTACTTC.

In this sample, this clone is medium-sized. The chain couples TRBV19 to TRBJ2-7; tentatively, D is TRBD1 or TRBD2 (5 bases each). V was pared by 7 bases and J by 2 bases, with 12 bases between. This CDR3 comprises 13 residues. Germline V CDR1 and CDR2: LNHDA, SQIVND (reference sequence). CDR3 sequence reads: CASKNRGPYEQYF. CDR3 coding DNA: TGTGCCAGTAAAAACCGGGGCCCCTACGAGCAGTACTTC.

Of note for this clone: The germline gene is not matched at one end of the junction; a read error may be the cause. The CDR3 spells CASSPGTSGGPKF. Written as DNA, the CDR3 is TGTGCCAGCAGCCCCGGGACTAGCGGTGGGCCAAAGTTT. The genes are TRBV12-3 or TRBV12-4 and TRBJ2-5; TRBD2 matches 11 bases. The CDR3 has 13 residues.

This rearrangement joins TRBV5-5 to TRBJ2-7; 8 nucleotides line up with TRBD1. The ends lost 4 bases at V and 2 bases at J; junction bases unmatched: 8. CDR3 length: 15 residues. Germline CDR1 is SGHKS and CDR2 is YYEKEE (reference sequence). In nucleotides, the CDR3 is TGTGCCAGCAGCCAGATCGGGACAGGCGCCTACGAGCAGTACTTC. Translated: CASSQIGTGAYEQYF.

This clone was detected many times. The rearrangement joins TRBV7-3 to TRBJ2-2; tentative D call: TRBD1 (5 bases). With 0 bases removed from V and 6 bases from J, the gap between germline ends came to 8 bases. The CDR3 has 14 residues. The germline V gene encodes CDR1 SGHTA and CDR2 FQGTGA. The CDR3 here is CASSLTQGSGELFF. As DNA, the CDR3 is TGTGCCAGCAGCTTAACGCAGGGATCCGGGGAGCTGTTTTTT.